Shown below are 21 T cell receptor beta chains from a single sample sequenced in a study of graft-versus-host responses after intestinal transplantation. TCRdb keeps only in-frame clones here, not all; method: immunoSEQ multiplex PCR. The data contain 20,000 to 25,000 clones, 44% of them singletons. Co-plating was performed using about 200,000 CFSE-labeled responder cells and about 200,000 irradiated, violet-dye-labeled stimulator cells. The sequences come from alloreactive CD8+ T cells from a mixed lymphocyte reaction culture, collected before transplantation. Subset here: CFSE-low proliferating T cells sorted from roughly six-day pre-transplant mixed lymphocyte reaction (GvH or HvG direction). Receptors were obtained from a human patient who was an organ donor for intestinal transplantation.

The chain has TRBV27 and TRBJ2-1; 7 positions match TRBD2. Germline V lookup: CDR1 MNHEY, CDR2 SMNVEV (reference sequence). CDR3 length equals 16 residues. Unmatched junction bases numbered 10, after V lost 6 bases and J lost 2 bases. CDR3 residues: CASSLIAGDPYNEQFF. The CDR3 DNA reads TGTGCCAGCAGCCTGATCGCGGGAGATCCCTACAATGAGCAGTTCTTC.

The CDR3 nucleotides are TGCGCCAGCAGCGAAGTGGGGGGGTCCTACCCCTACGAGCAGTACTTC. Protein: CASSEVGGSYPYEQYF. The V call is TRBV4-1, the J call TRBJ2-7, with 7 bases matching TRBD2. There are 16 residues in the CDR3. The V gene end was trimmed by 5 bases and the J gene end by 2 bases; junction bases not matched to a gene: 12. The germline V gene has CDR1 MGHRA and CDR2 YSYEKL.

The CDR3 coding sequence is TGTGCCAGCAGCTTGGGAGGGGGCACAGATACGCAGTATTTT. This codes for CASSLGGGTDTQYF. The V call is TRBV5-8, the J call TRBJ2-3; D possibly matches TRBD1 or TRBD2 (5 bases each). The CDR3 has 14 residues. The V gene lost 0 bases and the J gene lost 1 base, with 6 bases spanning the gap. Germline-derived CDR1 and CDR2 are SGHTS and YDEGEE.

This clone has only one observation. This chain joins TRBV23-1 and TRBJ1-1; D gene ambiguous. TRBV23-1 is treated as an ORF (open reading frame) with a function not yet certain. Between the trimmed V and J ends, which lost 0 bases and 1 base, there was a span of 12 bases. There are 16 residues in the CDR3. This CDR3 is CASSQSNWRANTEAFF. The DNA for the CDR3 is TGCGCCAGCAGTCAATCGAATTGGAGGGCGAACACTGAAGCTTTCTTT.

This clone was counted only a few times. The chain links TRBV5-5 to TRBJ2-3; D gene unclear. There are 14 residues in the CDR3. With 0 bases removed from V and 1 base from J, the gap between germline ends came to 6 bases. In germline, CDR1 is SGHKS, CDR2 YYEKEE (reference sequence). CDR3 coding DNA: TGTGCCAGCAGCTTGGGATATGGCACAGATACGCAGTATTTT. As protein: CASSLGYGTDTQYF.

V usage is TRBV19 and J usage is TRBJ1-1; possible D gene TRBD1, 6 bases. The germline V gene encodes CDR1 LNHDA and CDR2 SQIVND (reference sequence). The CDR3 extends over 15 amino acids. V was shortened by 1 base and J by 5 bases, with 14 bases between the two germline ends. The chain's CDR3 is CASSIGTALKTEAFF. CDR3 DNA sequence: TGTGCCAGTAGTATAGGGACAGCCCTTAAGACTGAAGCTTTCTTT.

The V call is TRBV30, the J call TRBJ2-7; 8 bases line up with TRBD1. The CDR3 is made up of 14 amino acids. Germline-derived CDR1 and CDR2 are GTSNPN and SVGIG (reference sequence). The ends lost 4 bases at V and 5 bases at J; junction bases unmatched: 10. CDR3 region: CAWTRTGPGDEQYF. In DNA, the CDR3 is TGTGCCTGGACCCGGACAGGGCCAGGGGACGAGCAGTACTTC.

The chain uses TRBV27 and TRBJ2-5; TRBD2 agrees at 8 bases. The J segment lost 3 bases and the V segment lost 8 bases, leaving 5 bases of the junction unmatched. CDR1 MNHEY and CDR2 SMNVEV come from the germline V gene (reference sequence). CDR3 length: 13 residues. The CDR3: CASGGLAKETQYF. DNA of the CDR3: TGTGCCAGCGGCGGACTAGCAAAAGAGACCCAGTACTTC.

This clone appeared a few times. The rearrangement uses TRBV10-3 and TRBJ1-5; D unclear. V lost 5 bases and J lost 2, with 13 bases in between. Germline lookup yields CDR1 ENHRY and CDR2 SYGVKD. CDR3 length: 15 amino acids. This CDR3 is CAISPFNGGNQPQHF. CDR3 sequence (DNA): TGTGCCATCAGTCCCTTTAATGGGGGCAATCAGCCCCAGCATTTT.

Note on this clone: It may be a read error: a sequence one base away is much more abundant. The chain has TRBV21-1 and TRBJ2-1; TRBD1 is the table's D call, not checked against the DNA. TRBV21-1 is tagged as a pseudogene. This CDR3 spans 13 amino acids. The CDR3 sequence is CASSKEGDHEQFF. The CDR3 nucleotides read TGTGCCAGCAGCAAAGAGGGGGACCATGAGCAGTTCTTC.

This clone turned up a few times. V gene TRBV5-8 combines with J gene TRBJ2-2; no definite D call. Germline lookup yields CDR1 SGHTS and CDR2 YDEGEE. V was shortened by 0 bases and J by 5 bases, with 11 bases between the two germline ends. This CDR3 region has 15 residues. The CDR3 sequence is CASSLDGRETGELFF. The CDR3, as DNA: TGTGCCAGCAGCTTGGATGGTAGGGAAACCGGGGAGCTGTTTTTT.

This clone was counted a few times. V usage is TRBV2 and J usage is TRBJ2-7; tentative D call: TRBD2 (6 bases). Germline values: CDR1 SNHLY, CDR2 FYNNEI. The CDR3 spans 13 residues. The CDR3 DNA reads as TGTGCGGGGGAGGCCGGCTCCTCCTACGAGCAGTACTTC. This translates into CAGEAGSSYEQYF.

The chain combines TRBV19 with TRBJ2-1; D perhaps matches TRBD2 (7 bases). V was cut by 2 bases and J by 6 bases, with 20 bases left in between. The CDR3 runs to 17 residues. Germline CDR1 and CDR2: LNHDA and SQIVND (reference sequence). DNA for the CDR3: TGTGCCAGTAGTATATTGGTAGGGGGGGACGGACGCAATGAGCAGTTCTTC. It codes for CASSILVGGDGRNEQFF.

This clone has just one count. The chain has TRBV7-8 and TRBJ2-2; no clear D gene. V shed 3 bases and J shed 0 bases, with 8 bases lying between them. Germline V gives CDR1 SGHVS, CDR2 FQNEAQ. The CDR3 contains 15 residues. CDR3 loop: CASSFLPANTGELFF. CDR3 DNA sequence: TGTGCCAGCAGCTTCTTACCGGCGAACACCGGGGAGCTGTTTTTT.

This chain links TRBV5-6 with TRBJ1-1, with no clear D. With 2 bases removed from V and 0 bases from J, the gap between germline ends came to 8 bases. The CDR3 consists of 14 residues. CDR1 and CDR2 (germline): SGHDT, YYEEEE. The CDR3 nucleotides read TGTGCCAGCAGCTTCGGATACTTGAACACTGAAGCTTTCTTT. It yields the protein CASSFGYLNTEAFF. Based on the CDR3 plus reference TRBV5-6 and TRBJ1-1, the full variable domain is DAGVTQSPTHLIKTRGQQVTLRCSPKSGHDTVSWYQQALGQGPQFIFQYYEEEERQRGNFPDRFSGHQFPNYSSELNVNALLLGDSALYLCASSFGYLNTEAFFGQGTRLTVV.

The chain uses TRBV29-1 and TRBJ1-2; 9 nucleotides match TRBD1. V lost 7 bases and J lost 8; bases outside the gene matches: 11. The CDR3 covers 13 residues. CDR1 is SQVTM and CDR2 is ANQGSEA in the germline V gene. CDR3 DNA sequence: TGCAGCGCGCCGGGACAGGGTGTGTACGGCTACACCTTC. This sequence encodes CSAPGQGVYGYTF.

This chain connects TRBV7-6 to TRBJ2-3, with TRBD2 matching over 12 bases. This CDR3 is 16 amino acids long. CDR1 is SGHVS and CDR2 is FNYEAQ in the germline V gene. V gave up 1 base and J gave up 6 bases; unmatched junction bases: 5. CDR3 in DNA: TGTGCCAGCAGCTTAGAACTAGCGGGAGGTGGCGATACGCAGTATTTT. It specifies CASSLELAGGGDTQYF. Together with reference TRBV7-6 and TRBJ2-3, the CDR3 gives the full variable domain: GAGVSQSPRYKVTKRGQDVALRCDPISGHVSLYWYRQALGQGPEFLTYFNYEAQQDKSGLPNDRFSAERPEGSISTLTIQRTEQRDSAMYRCASSLELAGGGDTQYFGPGTRLTVL.

The chain joins TRBV5-3 to TRBJ1-2; D is perhaps TRBD1 (6 bases). TRBV5-3 is sorted into the ORF group, with uncertain function. The CDR3 has 11 amino acids. The CDR3 here is CLSDSEYGYTF. CDR3 nucleotide sequence: TGTTTGTCGGACAGCGAATATGGCTACACCTTC.

The rearrangement links TRBV27 to TRBJ2-1, with D perhaps matching TRBD1 (5 bases). Per the germline V gene, CDR1 is MNHEY and CDR2 is SMNVEV (reference sequence). The CDR3 is made up of 14 amino acids. Trimming cost V 8 bases and J 1 base, with 12 bases left between them. CDR3: CASRYAGSYNEQFF. For the CDR3, the DNA is TGTGCCAGCCGCTATGCAGGGTCCTACAATGAGCAGTTCTTC.

V and J are TRBV6-9 and TRBJ1-4, with no clear D. From germline, CDR1 is MNHGY and CDR2 SVAAGI. The CDR3 extends over 18 amino acids. V gave up 11 bases and J gave up 1 base, with 26 bases separating them. Here the CDR3 DNA reads TGTGCCGGCATTGATGGACGGGAAAACAAAGGAACTAATGAAAAACTGTTTTTT. Translated: CAGIDGRENKGTNEKLFF.

The gene calls are TRBV9 and TRBJ2-5; 11 nucleotides line up with TRBD2. This CDR3 has 15 amino acids. V lost 4 bases and J lost 4; bases outside the gene matches: 6. Germline CDR1 is SGDLS and CDR2 is YYNGEE. DNA of the CDR3: TGTGCCAGCAGCCCTGAGACTAGCGGGACAGAGACCCAGTACTTC. Its protein is CASSPETSGTETQYF. The variable domain in full, with the rest retrieved from reference TRBV9 and TRBJ2-5, is DSGVTQTPKHLITATGQRVTLRCSPRSGDLSVYWYQQSLDQGLQFLIQYYNGEERAKGNILERFSAQQFPDLHSELNLSSLELGDSALYFCASSPETSGTETQYFGPGTRLLVL.